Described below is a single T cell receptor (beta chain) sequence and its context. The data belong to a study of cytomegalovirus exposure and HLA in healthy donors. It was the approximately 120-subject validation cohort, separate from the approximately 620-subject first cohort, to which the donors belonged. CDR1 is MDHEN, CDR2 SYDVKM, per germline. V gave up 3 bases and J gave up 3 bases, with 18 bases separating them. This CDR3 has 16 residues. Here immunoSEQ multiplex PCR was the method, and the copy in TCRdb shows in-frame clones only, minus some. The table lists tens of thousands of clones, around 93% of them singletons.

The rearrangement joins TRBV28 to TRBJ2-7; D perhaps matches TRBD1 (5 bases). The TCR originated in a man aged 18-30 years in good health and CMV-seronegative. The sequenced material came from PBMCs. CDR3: CASSFPPGRVSYEQYF. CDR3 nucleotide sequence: TGTGCCAGCAGTTTCCCCCCAGGCAGGGTAAGCTACGAGCAGTACTTC.